These T cell receptor beta chains were read from a single sample in a study of blood T cells in healthy people across ages. Via MiXCR, TCRdb re-called the 5' RACE reads, giving one row per CDR3 protein. Of about 650,000 distinct CDR3 sequences in the sample, about 34% are singletons; the top ten hold roughly 15%. The material sequenced was blood. These receptors were taken from a woman of 80 years or more in good health. Each CDR3 is given without its conserved first and last residue.

V	J	CDR3
TRBV3-1	TRBJ2-3	ASSQGLGSTTDTQY
TRBV4-3	TRBJ2-7	ASSQFTGTGNSYEQY
TRBV20-1	TRBJ2-5	SSREGGQETQY
TRBV30	TRBJ1-2	AWSVFRQGRDYGYT
TRBV13	TRBJ1-4	ASSRTGYLATNEKLF
TRBV20-1	TRBJ2-5	SAFLVETQY
TRBV6-5	TRBJ2-7	ASRGPTGGYEQY
TRBV4-2	TRBJ2-3	ASSQELAIAQSTDTQY
TRBV20-1	TRBJ2-5	SVIGETLY
TRBV5-1	TRBJ2-1	ASSLNPGQGAQF
TRBV27	TRBJ2-1	ASSSRGQGGYNEQF
TRBV6-2/TRBV6-3	TRBJ2-2	ASSYRTNTGELF
TRBV10-3	TRBJ1-4	AISEGQGNEKLF
TRBV7-2	TRBJ2-3	ASSRDSPADTQY
TRBV6-1	TRBJ1-2	ASILGPRGGYT
TRBV25-1	TRBJ2-7	ASSEGGAGGYEQY
TRBV6-2/TRBV6-3	TRBJ2-1	ASSQMTGATYNEQF
TRBV5-1	TRBJ1-2	ASSLRTGNYGYT
TRBV12-3/TRBV12-4	TRBJ1-5	ASSHDLGGRSNQPQH
TRBV27	TRBJ2-3	ASQRSGRRDTQY